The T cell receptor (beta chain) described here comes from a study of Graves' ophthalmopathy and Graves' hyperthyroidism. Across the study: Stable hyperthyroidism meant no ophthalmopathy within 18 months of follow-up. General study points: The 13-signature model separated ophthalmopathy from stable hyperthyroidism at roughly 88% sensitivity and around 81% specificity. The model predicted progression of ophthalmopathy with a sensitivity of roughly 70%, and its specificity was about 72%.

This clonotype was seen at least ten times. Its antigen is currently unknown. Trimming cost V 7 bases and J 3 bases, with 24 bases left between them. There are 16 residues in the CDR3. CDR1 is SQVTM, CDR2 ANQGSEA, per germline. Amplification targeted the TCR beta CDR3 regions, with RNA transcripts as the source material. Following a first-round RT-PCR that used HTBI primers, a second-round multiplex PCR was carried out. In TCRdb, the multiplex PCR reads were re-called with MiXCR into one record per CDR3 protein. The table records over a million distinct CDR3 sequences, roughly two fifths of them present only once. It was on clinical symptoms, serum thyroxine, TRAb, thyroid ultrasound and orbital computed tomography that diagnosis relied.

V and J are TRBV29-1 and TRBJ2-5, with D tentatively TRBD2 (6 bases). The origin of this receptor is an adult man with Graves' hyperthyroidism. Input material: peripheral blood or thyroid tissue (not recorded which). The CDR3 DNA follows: TGCAGCGCCGGCGAGCGGCGGGGTAGCGGAAAAGAGACCCAGTACTTC. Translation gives CSAGERRGSGKETQYF.